Listed below are T cell receptor beta chains from one sample, sequenced in a study of CD8+ T cells in alopecia areata. This table comes from immunoSEQ multiplex PCR, and its TCRdb copy is limited to in-frame clones, with some not included. The sample yields about 200,000 clones, 30% to 40% seen once. Specimen: CD4+ T cells sorted from blood, collected around week 30, from a patient treated with tofacitinib. Every receptor here comes from a human donor with alopecia areata. Each CDR3 is given with its conserved first and last residue. A D gene is named only where the DNA matches it firmly. Size is omitted from some rows. Given values are once, few, many or a class for expanded clones.

d_call j_call v_call clone_size cdr3_nt cdr3_aa
TRBD1 TRBJ1-1 TRBV6-6 once TGTGCCAGCAGGCGACAGGGCCGGGGCAGTGCAGCTTTCTTT CASRRQGRGSAAFF
TRBD1 TRBJ2-2 TRBV5-4 - TGTGCCAGCAGCAATACAGGGGTTCGGACCGGGGAGCTGTTTTTT CASSNTGVRTGELFF
- TRBJ2-3 TRBV20-1 - TGCAGTGCTATGGCACCAGATACGCAGTATTTT CSAMAPDTQYF
TRBD1 TRBJ2-6 TRBV5-4 - TGTGCCAGCAGCTTGGGGGACAGGGCTGGGGCCAACGTCCTGACTTTC CASSLGDRAGANVLTF
- TRBJ2-7 TRBV30 - TGTGCCTGGAGTACGGACCGCTACGAGCAGTACTTC CAWSTDRYEQYF
TRBD1 TRBJ1-6 TRBV6-1 few TGTGCCAGCATTGGACAGGGAGGTTCACCCCTCCACTTT CASIGQGGSPLHF
TRBD2 TRBJ2-3 TRBV30 few TGTGCCTGGACTAGCGGGAGGGGACCCTCACGTGATACGCAGTATTTT CAWTSGRGPSRDTQYF
- TRBJ1-2 TRBV6-5 - TGTGCCAGCAGTTACAGGGACCGGGAGGGCTACACCTTC CASSYRDREGYTF
- TRBJ1-4 TRBV7-9 many TGTGCCAGCAGCTTAAGTGGAAAGTCGAATGAAAAACTGTTTTTT CASSLSGKSNEKLFF
- TRBJ2-7 TRBV6-5 - TGTGCCAGCAGTTACTCGAGAGGGTCCTACGAGCAGTACTTC CASSYSRGSYEQYF
TRBD2 TRBJ2-3 TRBV11-2 - TGTGCCAGCAGCCCTGGGAGCGGGAGGCACACAGATACGCAGTATTTT CASSPGSGRHTDTQYF
TRBD1 TRBJ1-5 TRBV30 - TGTGCCTGGAGTGGGGGACAGGGGGCTTTTCAGCCCCAGCATTTT CAWSGGQGAFQPQHF
TRBD1 TRBJ1-3 TRBV5-4 - TGTGCCAGCAGCCATCCCGGGACAGAAGGAAACACCATATATTTT CASSHPGTEGNTIYF
TRBD2 TRBJ2-1 TRBV5-1 - TGCGCCAGCAGCCCCACTGCGGGGGGGAGCTACAATGAGCAGTTCTTC CASSPTAGGSYNEQFF
- TRBJ1-1 TRBV4-1 once TGCGCCAGCAGCCCGGTCTTAGGTTTGAACACTGAAGCTTTCTTT CASSPVLGLNTEAFF
- TRBJ1-1 TRBV2 - TGTGCCAGCGGGTCCCAAGGTTCCATGAACACTGAAGCTTTCTTT CASGSQGSMNTEAFF
- TRBJ1-1 TRBV5-4 - TGTGCCAGCAGCTTGTCAGGATATGAAGCTTTCTTT CASSLSGYEAFF
- TRBJ1-2 TRBV27 few TGTGCCAGCAGTTTCAGAGGGCTGTATGGCTACACCTTC CASSFRGLYGYTF
- TRBJ1-1 TRBV27 - TGTGCCAGCAGTCCTACCCTTGACAAATCGAACACTGAAGCTTTCTTT CASSPTLDKSNTEAFF
- TRBJ2-3 TRBV6-5 - TGTGCCAGCAGTTATTTTAGGGAAGCAGATACGCAGTATTTT CASSYFREADTQYF
- TRBJ2-3 TRBV5-1 - TGCGCCAGCAGCCCGGGACGAGTTAACACAGATACGCAGTATTTT CASSPGRVNTDTQYF
- TRBJ2-1 TRBV5-1 once TGCGCCAGCAGCTTGGACGGCGGGGTCAGCAATGAGCAGTTCTTC CASSLDGGVSNEQFF
TRBD1 TRBJ2-1 TRBV6-5 - TGTGCCAGCAGTTACCCTCGGACAGGGGGCAATGAGCAGTTCTTC CASSYPRTGGNEQFF
- TRBJ2-1 TRBV11-2 few TGTGCCAGCAGCGCAGACCGAGACAATGAGCAGTTCTTC CASSADRDNEQFF
- TRBJ1-2 TRBV7-9 few TGTGCCAGCAGCTCGTCGGTTGATCCTCTGGGGCCCTATGGCTACACCTTC CASSSSVDPLGPYGYTF
- TRBJ1-1 TRBV5-1 - TGCGCCAGCAGCTTTTTAGGGGCGAACACTGAAGCTTTCTTT CASSFLGANTEAFF
TRBD2 TRBJ2-7 TRBV9 few TGTGCCAGCAGCCCTCGGGAGCGGGAGGCCTACGAGCAGTACTTC CASSPREREAYEQYF
- TRBJ2-1 TRBV27 - TGTGCCAGCAGTGAGATGGGTGGGAGCTCCTACAATGAGCAGTTCTTC CASSEMGGSSYNEQFF
- TRBJ2-5 TRBV19 - TGTGCCAGTAGTAGGCTGGGGGAGACCCAGTACTTC CASSRLGETQYF
TRBD1 TRBJ1-5 TRBV30 - TGTGCCTGGACTAAGGGACAGCCAAATCAGCCCCAGCATTTT CAWTKGQPNQPQHF
- TRBJ2-5 TRBV4-1 few TGCGCCAGCAGCCAAGTCCTACAAGAGACCCAGTACTTC CASSQVLQETQYF
- TRBJ2-5 TRBV30 - TGTGCCTGGGACCCCAGGGGACAAGAGACCCAGTACTTC CAWDPRGQETQYF
TRBD2 TRBJ2-1 TRBV2 - TGTGCCAGCAGTCCCCGACTAGCGGGGAGCTTCTACAATGAGCAGTTCTTC CASSPRLAGSFYNEQFF
- TRBJ2-3 TRBV7-6 - TGTGCCAGCAGCTCCCATACAGGGACCGATACGCAGTATTTT CASSSHTGTDTQYF
- TRBJ1-4 TRBV29-1 few TGCAGCGTGGGACCGGGCCCGGAGAGACTGTTTTTT CSVGPGPERLFF
TRBD2 TRBJ2-6 TRBV5-6 - TGTGCCAGCAGCCCCCTCGGGGGGGCATCAGGGGCCAACGTCCTGACTTTC CASSPLGGASGANVLTF
TRBD1 TRBJ2-7 TRBV25-1 few TGTGCCAGCACACAGGGGGAAAGCTCCTACGAGCAGTACTTC CASTQGESSYEQYF
- TRBJ2-7 TRBV5-1 few TGCGCCAGCAGCTCCGGCGACGAGCAGTACTTC CASSSGDEQYF
TRBD1 TRBJ2-7 TRBV15 few TGTGCCACCAGCAGAGATCAGGGGACAGTCTACGAGCAGTACTTC CATSRDQGTVYEQYF
TRBD1 TRBJ2-7 TRBV5-1 - TGCGCCAGCAGCTTGATCAACGACAGGGGCTACGAGCAGTACTTC CASSLINDRGYEQYF
TRBD1 TRBJ1-5 TRBV5-1 few TGCGCCAGTCGACAGGGGTTAGATCAGCCCCAGCATTTT CASRQGLDQPQHF